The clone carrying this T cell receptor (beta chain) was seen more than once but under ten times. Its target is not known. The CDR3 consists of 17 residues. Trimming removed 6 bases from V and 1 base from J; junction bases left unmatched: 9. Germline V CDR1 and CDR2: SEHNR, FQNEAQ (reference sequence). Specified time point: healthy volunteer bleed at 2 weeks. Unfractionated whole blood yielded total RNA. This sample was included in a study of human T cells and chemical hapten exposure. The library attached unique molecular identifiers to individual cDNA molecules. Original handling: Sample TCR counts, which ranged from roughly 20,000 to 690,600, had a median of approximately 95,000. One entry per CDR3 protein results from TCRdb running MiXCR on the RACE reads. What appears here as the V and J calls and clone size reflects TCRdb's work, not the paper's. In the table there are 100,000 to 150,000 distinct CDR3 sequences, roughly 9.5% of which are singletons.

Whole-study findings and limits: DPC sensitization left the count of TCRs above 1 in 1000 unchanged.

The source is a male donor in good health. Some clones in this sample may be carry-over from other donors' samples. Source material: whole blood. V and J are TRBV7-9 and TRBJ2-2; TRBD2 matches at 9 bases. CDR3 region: CASRPKGGRENTGELFF. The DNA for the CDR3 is TGTGCCAGCAGACCCAAGGGCGGGAGGGAGAACACCGGGGAGCTGTTTTTT.